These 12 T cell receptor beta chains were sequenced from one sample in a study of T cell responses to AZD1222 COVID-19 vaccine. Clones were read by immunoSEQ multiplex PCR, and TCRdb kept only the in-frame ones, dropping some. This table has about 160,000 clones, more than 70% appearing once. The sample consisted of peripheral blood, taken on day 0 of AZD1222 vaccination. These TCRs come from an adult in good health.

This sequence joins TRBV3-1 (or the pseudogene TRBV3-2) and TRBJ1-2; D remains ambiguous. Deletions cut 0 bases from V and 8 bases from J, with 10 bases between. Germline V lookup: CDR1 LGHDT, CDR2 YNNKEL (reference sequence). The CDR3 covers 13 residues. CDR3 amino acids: CASSQEFLGGYTF. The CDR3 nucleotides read TGTGCCAGCAGCCAAGAATTCCTCGGCGGCTACACCTTC.

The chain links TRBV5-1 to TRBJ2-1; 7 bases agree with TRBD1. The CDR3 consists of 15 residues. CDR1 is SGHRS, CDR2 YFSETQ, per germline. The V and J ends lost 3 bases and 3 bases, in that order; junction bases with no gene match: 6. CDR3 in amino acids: CASSSGTANYNEQFF. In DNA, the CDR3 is TGCGCCAGCAGCTCCGGGACAGCCAACTACAATGAGCAGTTCTTC.

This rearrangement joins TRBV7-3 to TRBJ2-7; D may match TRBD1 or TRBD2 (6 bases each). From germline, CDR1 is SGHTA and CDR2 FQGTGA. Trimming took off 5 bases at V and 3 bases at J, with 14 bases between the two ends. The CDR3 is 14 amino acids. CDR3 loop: CASSPGGPGYEQYF. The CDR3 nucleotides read TGTGCCAGCAGCCCCGGGGGCCCTGGCTACGAGCAGTACTTC.

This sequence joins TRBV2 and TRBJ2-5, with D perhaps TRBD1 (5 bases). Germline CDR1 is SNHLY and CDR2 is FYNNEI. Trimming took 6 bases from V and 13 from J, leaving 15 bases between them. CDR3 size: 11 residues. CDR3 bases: TGTGCCAGCAGGCTGGAGCTTAGGGGGTACTTC. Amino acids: CASRLELRGYF.

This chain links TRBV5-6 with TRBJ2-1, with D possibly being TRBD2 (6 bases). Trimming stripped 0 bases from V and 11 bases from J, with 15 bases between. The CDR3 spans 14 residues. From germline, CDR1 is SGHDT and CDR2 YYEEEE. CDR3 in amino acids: CASSLGRGREKQFF. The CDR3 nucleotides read TGTGCCAGCAGCTTGGGAAGGGGCCGGGAGAAGCAGTTCTTC.

CDR3 residues: CASSNDGTYGYTF. CDR3 nucleotide sequence: TGTGCCAGCAGCAACGACGGAACCTATGGCTACACCTTC. The rearrangement links TRBV6-5 to TRBJ1-2; D is unresolved. CDR3 size: 13 residues. Germline loops: CDR1 MNHEY, CDR2 SVGAGI. V lost 6 bases and J lost 4, with 12 bases in between.

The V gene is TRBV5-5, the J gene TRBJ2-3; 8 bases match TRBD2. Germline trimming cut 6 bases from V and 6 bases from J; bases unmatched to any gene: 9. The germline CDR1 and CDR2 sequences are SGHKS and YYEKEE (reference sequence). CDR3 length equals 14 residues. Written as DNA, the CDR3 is TGTGCCAGCAACCGACGGACGGGAGGGGATACGCAGTATTTT. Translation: CASNRRTGGDTQYF.

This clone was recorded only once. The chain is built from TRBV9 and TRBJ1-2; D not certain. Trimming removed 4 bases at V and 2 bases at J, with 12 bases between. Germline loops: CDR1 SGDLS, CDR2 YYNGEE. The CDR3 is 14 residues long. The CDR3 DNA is TGTGCCAGCAGCACCCTCCAAGCGAACTATGGCTACACCTTC. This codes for CASSTLQANYGYTF.

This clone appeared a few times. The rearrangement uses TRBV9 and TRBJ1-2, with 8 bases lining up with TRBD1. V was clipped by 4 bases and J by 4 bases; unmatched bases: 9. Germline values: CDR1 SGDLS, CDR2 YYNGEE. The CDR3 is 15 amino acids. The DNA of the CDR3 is TGTGCCAGCAGCCCTGCAGGGGGCGCTAGCTATGGCTACACCTTC. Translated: CASSPAGGASYGYTF.

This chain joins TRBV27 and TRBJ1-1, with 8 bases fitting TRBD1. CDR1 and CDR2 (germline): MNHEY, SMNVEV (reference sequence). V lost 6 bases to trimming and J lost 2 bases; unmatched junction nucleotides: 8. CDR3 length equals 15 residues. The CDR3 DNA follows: TGTGCCAGCAGCCGCGCAGGGGGCTTTAACACTGAAGCTTTCTTT. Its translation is CASSRAGGFNTEAFF.

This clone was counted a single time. As DNA, the CDR3 is TGTGCCAGCAGCCAAGCCTGGGCAGGAACGGGCGGCTACACCTTC. Translation: CASSQAWAGTGGYTF. The J gene is TRBJ1-2, the V gene TRBV4-2, with D uncertain. V gave up 1 base and J gave up 8 bases, with 17 bases separating them. The CDR3 length is 15 residues. Germline V gives CDR1 LGHNA, CDR2 YNFKEQ.

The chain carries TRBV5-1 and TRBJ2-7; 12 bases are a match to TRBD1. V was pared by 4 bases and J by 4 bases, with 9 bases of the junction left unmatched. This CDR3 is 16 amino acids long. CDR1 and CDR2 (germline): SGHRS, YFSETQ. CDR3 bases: TGCGCCAGCAGCGAGGGACAGGGGGCGTTCGTTTACGAGCAGTACTTC. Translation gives CASSEGQGAFVYEQYF.